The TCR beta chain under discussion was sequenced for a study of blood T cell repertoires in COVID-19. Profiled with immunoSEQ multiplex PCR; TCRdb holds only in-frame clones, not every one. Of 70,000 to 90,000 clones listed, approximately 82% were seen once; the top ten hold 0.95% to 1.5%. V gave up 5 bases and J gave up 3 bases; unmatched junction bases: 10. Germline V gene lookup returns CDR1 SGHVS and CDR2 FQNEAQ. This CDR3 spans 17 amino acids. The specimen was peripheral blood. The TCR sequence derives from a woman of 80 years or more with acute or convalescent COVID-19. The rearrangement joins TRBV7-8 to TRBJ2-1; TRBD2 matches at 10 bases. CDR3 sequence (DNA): TGTGCCAGCAGCATCGGGACTAGCGAAATCTACTACAATGAGCAGTTCTTC. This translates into CASSIGTSEIYYNEQFF.